This T cell receptor beta chain was identified in a study of shared clonotypes between healthy human individuals. Study-level findings and limits: The donor pool, a small one, limited the genetic and exposure-history diversity represented.

V shed 2 bases and J shed 4 bases, with 15 bases lying between them. Germline assignment: CDR1 SGHRS and CDR2 YFSETQ. This CDR3 has 15 amino acids. Comment on this clone: Antigen specificity is unknown.

Clones were sequenced by immunoSEQ multiplex PCR, and TCRdb holds only the in-frame ones, with some missing. The data hold 1.6 million or so clones, with 96% observed a single time. The source is a man aged 25 to 40 in good health. Sequencing was done on a sample of naive CD4+ T cells sorted from blood. Stated subset: CD45RA+ positively selected. The chain employs TRBV5-1 and TRBJ1-1, with D perhaps matching TRBD1 (6 bases). This CDR3 is CASSFYRETATEAFF. The CDR3 DNA reads TGCGCCAGCAGCTTTTACAGGGAGACTGCCACTGAAGCTTTCTTT.